This TCR beta chain was recovered during a study of OX40 agonist ivuxolimab in advanced cancers. Only in-frame clones appear in the TCRdb table, and some are missing; sequencing was by immunoSEQ multiplex PCR. The sample consists of about 26,000 clones, 88% of them appearing once. The CDR3 has 17 amino acids. Trimming cost V 8 bases and J 4 bases, with 24 bases left between them. The germline gives CDR1 SEHNR, CDR2 FQNEAQ (reference sequence). This clonotype originated in an adult with an advanced solid tumor such as melanoma, head and neck, liver or kidney cancer. This sequence joins TRBV7-9 and TRBJ1-3; no definite D call. The specimen was CD4+ or CD8+ T cells sorted from blood, collected in a trial of the OX40 agonist ivuxolimab. Written as DNA, the CDR3 is TGTGCCAGCTTCGGGAGGGCCATCCGCTCTCCAGGAAACACCATATATTTT. Translating gives CASFGRAIRSPGNTIYF.